This note documents a single T cell receptor beta chain sequence. TCRdb's table, derived via immunoSEQ multiplex PCR, lists solely in-frame clones and lacks some. The sample gives roughly 120,000 clones, about 85% of which show up once; 3.2% is in the top ten. The record originates from a study of blood T cell repertoires in COVID-19. The CDR3 runs 15 residues. Germline V gene lookup returns CDR1 KGHSH and CDR2 LQKENI. Trimming took 6 bases from V and 1 from J, leaving 10 bases between them. Seattle participants joined during active infection and were tracked over time. The source of this sequence is a woman of 80 years or more with COVID-19, enrolled during active disease. The chain is built from TRBV18 and TRBJ2-6; TRBD1 is a possible D gene (7 bases). The sample comprised peripheral blood. The CDR3 region has the DNA TGTGCCAGCTCCCCAGGGGGGTCTGGGGCCAACGTCCTGACTTTC. As protein: CASSPGGSGANVLTF.